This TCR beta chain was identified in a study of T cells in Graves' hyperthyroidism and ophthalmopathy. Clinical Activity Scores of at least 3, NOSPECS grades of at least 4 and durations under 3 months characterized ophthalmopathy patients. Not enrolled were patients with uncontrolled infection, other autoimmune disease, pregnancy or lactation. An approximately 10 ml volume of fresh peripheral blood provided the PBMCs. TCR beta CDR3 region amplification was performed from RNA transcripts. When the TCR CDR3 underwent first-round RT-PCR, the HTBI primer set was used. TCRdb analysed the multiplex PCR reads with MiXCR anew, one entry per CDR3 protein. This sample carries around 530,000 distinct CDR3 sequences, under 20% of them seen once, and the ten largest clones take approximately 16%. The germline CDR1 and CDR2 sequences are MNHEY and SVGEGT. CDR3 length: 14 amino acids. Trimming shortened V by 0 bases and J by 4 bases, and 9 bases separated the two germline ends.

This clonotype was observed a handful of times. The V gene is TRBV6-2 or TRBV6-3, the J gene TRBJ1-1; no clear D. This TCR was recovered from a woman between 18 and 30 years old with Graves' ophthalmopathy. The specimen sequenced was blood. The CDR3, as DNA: TGTGCCAGCAGTTACTCGGGAACCCTCACTGAAGCTTTCTTT. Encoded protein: CASSYSGTLTEAFF.